This T cell receptor beta chain stems from a study of T cells after posttransplantation cyclophosphamide. Study-wide results and limits: After PTCy, TRB diversity resembled that of CNI/methotrexate controls.

Assay used: immunoSEQ multiplex PCR; TCRdb lists only in-frame clones, some missing. Among just over 6,500 clones listed, about 80% were seen once. With respect to this clone: Its antigen remains unidentified.

Busulfan-fludarabine conditioning, marrow transplant, and cyclophosphamide on days +3 and +4 were administered. Between the trimmed V and J ends, which lost 4 bases and 2 bases, there was a span of 7 bases. In germline, CDR1 is MNHEY, CDR2 SMNVEV (reference sequence). This CDR3 has 13 residues. The specimen was PBMCs, collected after allogeneic stem cell transplant with posttransplant cyclophosphamide. The V and J genes are TRBV27 and TRBJ2-3; D not resolved. The TCR originated in a female patient aged 50 to 65 who received an allogeneic stem cell transplant from a related donor, was CMV-positive, and had no GVHD. Some of the T cells might come from the graft donor. The CDR3 DNA follows: TGTGCCAGCAGTTCGGGTCCCACAGATACGCAGTATTTT. Encoded protein: CASSSGPTDTQYF.